The present entry profiles one T cell receptor (beta chain) with its context. Generated by immunoSEQ multiplex PCR, the TCRdb table keeps only in-frame clones and is missing some. The repertoire holds approximately 82,000 clones, with nearly 96% as singletons. This specimen belongs to a study of technical replicates of blood from a handful of donors. Germline CDR1 SGDLS, CDR2 YYNGEE. The CDR3 runs to 19 residues. Germline trimming cut 2 bases from V and 6 bases from J; bases unmatched to any gene: 15. Sample: T cells isolated from PBMCs. V and J are TRBV9 and TRBJ2-2; 11 nucleotides line up with TRBD2. This receptor was obtained from a human donor in good health. The CDR3 nucleotides are TGTGCCAGCAGCGTCTCCCATTCCCCCACTAGCGGGAGTCCCGGGGAGCTGTTTTTT. Translated, it gives CASSVSHSPTSGSPGELFF.